The 20 T cell receptor beta chains below all came from one sample that was sequenced in a study of cytomegalovirus exposure and HLA in healthy donors. Researchers ran the PCR with 60 Vbeta and 13 Jbeta primers. Profiled with immunoSEQ multiplex PCR; TCRdb holds only in-frame clones, not every one. This repertoire shows roughly 100,000 clones, about 83% found once; its top ten account for roughly 6.1%. The specimen was PBMCs. The receptors were sampled from a man aged 18-30 years in good health and CMV-seronegative.

On this clone itself: The same CDR3 is also encoded by other DNA sequences in this sample. CDR3 loop: CASSLGQGTDTQYF. The CDR3 coding sequence is TGTGCCAGCAGCTTAGGACAGGGAACAGATACGCAGTATTTT. The chain joins TRBV7-2 to TRBJ2-3, with 7 bases that match TRBD1. The CDR3 extends over 14 amino acids. Trimming removed 1 base from V and 3 bases from J; junction bases left unmatched: 1. Germline CDR1 and CDR2: SGHTA and FQGNSA.

The V gene is TRBV4-1, the J gene TRBJ1-2; 12 positions agree with TRBD1. The J segment lost 4 bases and the V segment lost 2 bases, leaving 11 bases of the junction unmatched. This CDR3 is built from 18 residues. The germline V gene has CDR1 MGHRA and CDR2 YSYEKL. CDR3 sequence: CASSQNDLGDRGLYGYTF. The CDR3 nucleotides are TGCGCCAGCAGCCAAAACGATTTGGGGGACAGGGGGCTCTATGGCTACACCTTC.

This sequence joins TRBV7-9 and TRBJ2-3; TRBD2 might be the D (5 bases). CDR1 SEHNR and CDR2 FQNEAQ come from the germline V gene (reference sequence). The CDR3 has 12 residues. Trimming left V 5 bases short and J 7 bases short, with 10 bases between. The CDR3: CASSPPGNTQYF. CDR3 DNA sequence: TGTGCCAGCAGCCCCCCGGGAAATACGCAGTATTTT.

The chain couples TRBV4-1 to TRBJ2-1; 9 nucleotides agree with TRBD2. This CDR3 spans 19 amino acids. Germline lookup yields CDR1 MGHRA and CDR2 YSYEKL. The ends lost 2 bases at V and 4 bases at J; junction bases unmatched: 15. CDR3 DNA sequence: TGCGCCAGCAGCCAACTCGGGACATTAGCGGGAGTGATATACAATGAGCAGTTCTTC. Protein sequence: CASSQLGTLAGVIYNEQFF.

The chain uses TRBV12-5 and TRBJ2-4; 7 nucleotides align to TRBD1. This CDR3 spans 15 amino acids. The V gene end was trimmed by 1 base and the J gene end by 1 base; junction bases not matched to a gene: 1. The germline V gene encodes CDR1 LGHNT and CDR2 FRNRAP. CDR3 loop: CASGLEQGAKNIQYF. The CDR3 coding sequence is TGTGCTAGTGGTTTGGAACAGGGGGCCAAAAACATTCAGTACTTC.

This clone was picked up a small number of times. V gene TRBV28 combines with J gene TRBJ2-7, with TRBD2 identical over 7 bases. Germline V CDR1 and CDR2: MDHEN, SYDVKM. CDR3 size: 12 residues. Trimming at V came to 8 bases and at J to 1 base, leaving 2 bases not matched to a gene. CDR3 sequence (DNA): TGTGCCAGCGTAGCGGGTTCCTACGAGCAGTACTTC. Translating gives CASVAGSYEQYF.

CDR3 residues: CASSHGGLEKLFF. The DNA for the CDR3 is TGTGCCAGCAGCCACGGAGGGTTGGAAAAACTGTTTTTT. The chain employs TRBV28 and TRBJ1-4, with no clear D. The CDR3 covers 13 residues. Germline assignment: CDR1 MDHEN and CDR2 SYDVKM. V gave up 6 bases and J gave up 8 bases, with 13 bases separating them.

The V call is TRBV4-1, the J call TRBJ2-3; weak D call: TRBD2 (6 bases). Germline-derived CDR1 and CDR2 are MGHRA and YSYEKL. The CDR3 contains 17 residues. V dropped 0 bases and J dropped 4 bases, with 17 bases sitting between them. The CDR3 bases are TGCGCCAGCAGCCAAGATTGGAGGGAGAACCCCTCAGATACGCAGTATTTT. Amino acid sequence: CASSQDWRENPSDTQYF.

The gene calls are TRBV19 and TRBJ1-4; D is undetermined. Deletions cut 5 bases from V and 7 bases from J, with 20 bases between. Germline lookup yields CDR1 LNHDA and CDR2 SQIVND (reference sequence). The CDR3 loop spans 16 amino acids. CDR3 coding DNA: TGTGCCAGTAGTCGAGGAGGGTTGCGGGAGACTGAAAAACTGTTTTTT. Translating it yields CASSRGGLRETEKLFF.

This clone has just a few counts. Compared with germline, one end of the junction differs, possibly owing to a read error. The chain employs TRBV7-9 and TRBJ2-7, with TRBD1 identical over 8 bases. In germline, CDR1 is SEHNR, CDR2 FQNEAQ (reference sequence). The CDR3 has 11 amino acids. CDR3 nucleotide sequence: TGTTCCAGCAGCGACAGGGGCGAGCAGTACTTC. It specifies CSSSDRGEQYF.

The chain couples TRBV4-3 to TRBJ2-1; 14 nucleotides align to TRBD2. There are 14 residues in the CDR3. Germline CDR1 LGHNA, CDR2 YSLEER. The junction had 1 base not matched to a gene; V was cut back by 3 bases and J by 9 bases. CDR3 DNA: TGCGCCAGCAGCCACGGACTAGCGGGAGGTGAGCAGTTCTTC. Translated, it gives CASSHGLAGGEQFF.

The V gene is TRBV13, the J gene TRBJ2-2; TRBD2 agrees at 11 bases. Trimming cost V 1 base and J 1 base; bases outside gene matches: 8. The CDR3 length is 19 residues. The germline gives CDR1 PRHDT, CDR2 FYEKMQ (reference sequence). Written as DNA, the CDR3 is TGTGCCAGCAGCTTAGAGGCTAGCGGGAGGCCCTTGAACACCGGGGAGCTGTTTTTT. It is translated as CASSLEASGRPLNTGELFF.

The sample holds one count of this clone. The gene calls are TRBV6-6 and TRBJ1-2; D call uncertain. Per germline, CDR1 MNHNY and CDR2 SVGAGI (reference sequence). Between the trimmed V and J ends, which lost 5 bases and 2 bases, there was a span of 9 bases. The CDR3 consists of 13 residues. The CDR3: CASSPSLNYGYTF. CDR3 DNA: TGTGCCAGCAGTCCCTCCCTCAACTATGGCTACACCTTC.

The rearrangement joins TRBV10-2 to TRBJ2-7, with 12 bases lining up with TRBD2. From germline, CDR1 is WSHSY and CDR2 SAAADI. Trimming cost V 5 bases and J 7 bases; bases outside gene matches: 12. The CDR3 length is 16 residues. The CDR3 bases are TGCGCCAGCAGTTCCGGGACTAGCGGGCGTCCTTGGGAGCAGTACTTC. This encodes CASSSGTSGRPWEQYF.

The chain recombines TRBV4-3 with TRBJ2-7; TRBD2 matches at 8 bases. V shed 0 bases and J 3 bases; nucleotides not matched to a gene: 10. Germline CDR1 and CDR2: LGHNA and YSLEER. The CDR3 is 17 residues long. This chain's CDR3 is CASSQDRLAGQSYEQYF. DNA of the CDR3: TGCGCCAGCAGCCAAGATCGGCTAGCGGGTCAGAGCTACGAGCAGTACTTC.

The rearrangement links TRBV4-2 to TRBJ2-7, with D possibly being TRBD2 (6 bases). CDR3 length: 14 amino acids. Germline V lookup: CDR1 LGHNA, CDR2 YNFKEQ. Deletions cut 7 bases from V and 3 bases from J, with 16 bases between. The CDR3 DNA follows: TGTGCCAGCACCCAGGGCGGAGGGTACTACGAGCAGTACTTC. It is translated as CASTQGGGYYEQYF.

This clone has just one count. The J gene is TRBJ1-4, the V gene TRBV5-1, with a possible D match to TRBD1 (6 bases). Germline V gene sequence: CDR1 SGHRS, CDR2 YFSETQ. CDR3 length equals 14 residues. V lost 3 bases, J lost 0 bases, and 6 bases lay in between. The CDR3 sequence is CASSWTATNEKLFF. The CDR3 DNA reads as TGCGCCAGCAGCTGGACAGCAACTAATGAAAAACTGTTTTTT.

The chain joins TRBV5-4 to TRBJ1-4, with D hard to call. V was clipped by 6 bases and J by 2 bases, with 8 bases between them. The V gene's germline CDR1 is SGHNT and CDR2 YYREEE (reference sequence). The length of the CDR3 is 13 residues. The CDR3 DNA sequence: TGTGCCAGCACCCATGTGACTAATGAAAAACTGTTTTTT. Translating it yields CASTHVTNEKLFF.

The chain couples TRBV7-2 to TRBJ1-5, with D perhaps matching TRBD1 (5 bases). Deletions cut 5 bases from V and 1 base from J, with 15 bases between. The CDR3 length is 16 residues. CDR1 is SGHTA and CDR2 is FQGNSA in the germline V gene. The CDR3 nucleotides are TGTGCCAGCAGCCCCCACTACGGGGGGAGCAATCAGCCCCAGCATTTT. Amino acid sequence: CASSPHYGGSNQPQHF.

J is TRBJ2-2 and V is TRBV5-5; D is uncertain. The V and J ends lost 0 bases and 6 bases respectively, with 9 bases between them. The CDR3 runs to 14 residues. Germline V CDR1 and CDR2: SGHKS, YYEKEE (reference sequence). The CDR3 DNA reads as TGTGCCAGCAGCTTGGGGCCCCGTTCCGGGGAGCTGTTTTTT. It specifies CASSLGPRSGELFF.